The clone carrying this T cell receptor beta chain was observed a handful of times. One base separates it from a far larger clone, so it is likely a read error. This sample stems from a study of beta chain features in type 1 diabetes. The entirety of the isolated RNA underwent reverse transcription, so expressed TCRB transcripts were sequenced. Sequenced by immunoSEQ multiplex PCR; TCRdb stores in-frame clones only, minus some. The sample has some 220,000 clones, roughly 10% seen once. This receptor was taken from a man aged 18 to 35 in good health. Input material: central memory CD4+ T cells from blood.

The CDR3 region is CASSRDRAETQYF. The CDR3 bases are TGTGCCAGCAGCCGGGACAGGGCGGAGACCCAGTACTTC. This chain uses TRBV2 with TRBJ2-5; TRBD1 agrees at 9 bases. Trimming removed 6 bases from V and 5 bases from J; junction bases left unmatched: 4. CDR3 size: 13 residues. Per the germline V gene, CDR1 is SNHLY and CDR2 is FYNNEI.